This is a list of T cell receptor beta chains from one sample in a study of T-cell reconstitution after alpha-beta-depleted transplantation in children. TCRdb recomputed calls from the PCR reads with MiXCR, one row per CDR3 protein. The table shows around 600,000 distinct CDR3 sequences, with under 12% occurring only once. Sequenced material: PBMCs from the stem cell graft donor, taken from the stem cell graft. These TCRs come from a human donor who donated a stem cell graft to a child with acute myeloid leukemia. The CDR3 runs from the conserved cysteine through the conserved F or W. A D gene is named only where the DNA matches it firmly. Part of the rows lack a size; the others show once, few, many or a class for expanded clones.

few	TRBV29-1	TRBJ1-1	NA	CSVGGGGTEAFF	TGCAGCGTTGGTGGGGGCGGGACTGAAGCTTTCTTT
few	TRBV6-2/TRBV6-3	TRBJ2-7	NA	CASSSPSFRSEQYF	TGTGCCAGCAGTTCCCCCAGCTTTCGGAGTGAGCAGTACTTC
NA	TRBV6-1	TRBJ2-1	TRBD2	CASEREGDIRNEQFF	TGTGCCAGCGAGAGGGAGGGAGATATACGGAATGAGCAGTTCTTC
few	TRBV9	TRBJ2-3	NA	CASSVLGLRTDTQYF	TGTGCCAGCAGCGTATTGGGACTCCGCACAGATACGCAGTATTTT
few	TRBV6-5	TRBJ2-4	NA	CASSSGGLGNIQYF	TGTGCCAGCAGTTCTGGAGGGTTAGGAAACATTCAGTACTTC
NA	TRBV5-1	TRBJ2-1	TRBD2	CASSSGLADSSEQFF	TGCGCCAGCAGCTCGGGACTAGCGGATTCAAGTGAGCAGTTCTTC
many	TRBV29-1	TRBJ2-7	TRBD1	CSAEGQGASEQYF	TGCAGCGCCGAGGGACAGGGGGCGTCCGAGCAGTACTTC
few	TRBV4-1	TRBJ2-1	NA	CASSQLDLLSYNEQFF	TGCGCCAGCAGCCAATTGGATTTACTCTCCTACAATGAGCAGTTCTTC
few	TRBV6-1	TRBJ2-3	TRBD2	CASSDAGLAGADTQYF	TGTGCCAGCAGTGATGCGGGACTAGCGGGAGCAGATACGCAGTATTTT
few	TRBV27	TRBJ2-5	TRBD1	CASSSGTGQETQYF	TGTGCCAGCAGTTCCGGGACAGGCCAAGAGACCCAGTACTTC
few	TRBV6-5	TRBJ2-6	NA	CASSYAGVHSGANVLTF	TGTGCCAGCAGTTACGCCGGGGTCCACTCTGGGGCCAACGTCCTGACTTTC
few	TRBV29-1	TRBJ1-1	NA	CSVERQLVNTEAFF	TGCAGCGTTGAACGGCAGCTCGTGAACACTGAAGCTTTCTTT
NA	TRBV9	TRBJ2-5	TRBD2	CASSVAGTSQETQYF	TGTGCCAGCAGCGTAGCAGGGACTAGCCAAGAGACCCAGTACTTC
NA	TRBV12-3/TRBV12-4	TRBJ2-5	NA	CASSQNGGRETQYF	TGTGCCAGCAGTCAAAACGGGGGCCGGGAGACCCAGTACTTC
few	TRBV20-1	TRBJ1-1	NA	CSAPAPRGTEAFF	TGCAGTGCTCCCGCCCCCAGAGGGACTGAAGCTTTCTTT
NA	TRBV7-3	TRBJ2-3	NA	CASSPQGSGISTDTQYF	TGTGCCAGCAGCCCCCAGGGGAGCGGAATTAGCACAGATACGCAGTATTTT
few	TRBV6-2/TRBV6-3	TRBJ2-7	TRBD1	CAVTGTVPREQYF	TGTGCCGTCACCGGGACAGTCCCCCGCGAGCAGTACTTC
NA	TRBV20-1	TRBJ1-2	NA	CSARDITEGGYTF	TGCAGTGCTAGAGACATTACGGAGGGCGGCTACACCTTC
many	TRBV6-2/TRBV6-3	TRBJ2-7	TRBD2	CASSYSLSGRNPYEQYF	TGTGCCAGCAGTTATTCCCTTAGCGGGAGGAATCCCTACGAGCAGTACTTC
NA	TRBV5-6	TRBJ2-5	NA	CASSRDLGPSTQETQYF	TGTGCCAGCAGCCGGGACCTGGGGCCATCCACCCAAGAGACCCAGTACTTC
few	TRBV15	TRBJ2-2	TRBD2	CATTLTSGRGELFF	TGTGCCACCACCCTTACTAGCGGGAGAGGGGAGCTGTTTTTT
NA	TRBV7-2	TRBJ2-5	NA	CASSLAPKGGTQYF	TGTGCCAGCAGCTTAGCCCCCAAGGGGGGGACCCAGTACTTC
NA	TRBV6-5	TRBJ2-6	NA	CASSYARSSGANVLTF	TGTGCCAGCAGTTACGCTCGGTCCTCTGGGGCCAACGTCCTGACTTTC
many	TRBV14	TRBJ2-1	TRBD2	CASSLTGLARNEQFF	TGTGCCAGCAGCCTTACCGGACTAGCAAGGAATGAGCAGTTCTTC
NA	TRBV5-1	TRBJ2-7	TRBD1	CASSYWTGEVYEQYF	TGCGCCAGCAGTTACTGGACAGGGGAAGTCTACGAGCAGTACTTC
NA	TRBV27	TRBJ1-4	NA	CASRRGTGLYATNEKLFF	TGTGCCAGCCGACGCGGCACAGGGCTCTACGCAACTAATGAAAAACTGTTTTTT
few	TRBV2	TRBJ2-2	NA	CASSERGPWELFF	TGTGCCAGCAGTGAGAGAGGGCCCTGGGAGCTGTTTTTT
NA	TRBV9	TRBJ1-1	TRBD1	CASSVARGSEAFF	TGTGCCAGCAGCGTAGCCAGGGGGAGTGAAGCTTTCTTT
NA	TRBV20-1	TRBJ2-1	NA	CSARDFTKERNEQFF	TGCAGTGCTAGAGATTTCACGAAAGAAAGGAATGAGCAGTTCTTC
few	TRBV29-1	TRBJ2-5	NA	CSVRTAQETQYF	TGCAGCGTACGGACAGCCCAAGAGACCCAGTACTTC
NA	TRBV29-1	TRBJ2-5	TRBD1	CSVGPGTGRTSQETQYF	TGCAGCGTGGGCCCCGGGACAGGGAGAACCAGCCAAGAGACCCAGTACTTC
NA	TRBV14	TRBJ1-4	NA	CASSQDQGLNEKLFF	TGTGCCAGCAGCCAAGACCAGGGGTTAAATGAAAAACTGTTTTTT